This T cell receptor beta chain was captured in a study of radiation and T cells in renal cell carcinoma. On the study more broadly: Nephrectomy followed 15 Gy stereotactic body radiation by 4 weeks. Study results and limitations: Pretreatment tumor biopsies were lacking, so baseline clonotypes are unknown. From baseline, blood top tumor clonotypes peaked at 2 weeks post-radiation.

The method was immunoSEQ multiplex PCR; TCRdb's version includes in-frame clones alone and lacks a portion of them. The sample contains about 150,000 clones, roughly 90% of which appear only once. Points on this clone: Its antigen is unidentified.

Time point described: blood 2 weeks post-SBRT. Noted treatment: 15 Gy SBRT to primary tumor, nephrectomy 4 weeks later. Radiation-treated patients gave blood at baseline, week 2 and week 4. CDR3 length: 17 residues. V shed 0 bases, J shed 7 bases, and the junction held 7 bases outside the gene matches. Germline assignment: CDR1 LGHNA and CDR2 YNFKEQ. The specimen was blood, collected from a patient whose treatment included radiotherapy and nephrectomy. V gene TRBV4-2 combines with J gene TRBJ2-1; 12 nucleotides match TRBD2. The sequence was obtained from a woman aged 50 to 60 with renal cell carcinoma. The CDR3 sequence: CASSQDSASGGGNEQFF. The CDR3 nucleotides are TGTGCCAGCAGCCAAGACTCGGCTAGCGGGGGGGGAAATGAGCAGTTCTTC.